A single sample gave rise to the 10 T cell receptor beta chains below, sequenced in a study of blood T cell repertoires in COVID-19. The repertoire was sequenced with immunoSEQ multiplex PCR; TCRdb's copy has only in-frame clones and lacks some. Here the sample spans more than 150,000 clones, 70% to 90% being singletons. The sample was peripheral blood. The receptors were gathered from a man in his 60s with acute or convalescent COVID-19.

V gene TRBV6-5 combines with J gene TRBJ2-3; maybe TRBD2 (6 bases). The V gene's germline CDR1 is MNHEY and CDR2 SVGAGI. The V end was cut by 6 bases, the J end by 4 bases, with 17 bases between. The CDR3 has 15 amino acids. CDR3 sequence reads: CASRTTSFGADTQYF. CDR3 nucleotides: TGTGCCAGCAGGACCACTAGCTTCGGCGCAGATACGCAGTATTTT.

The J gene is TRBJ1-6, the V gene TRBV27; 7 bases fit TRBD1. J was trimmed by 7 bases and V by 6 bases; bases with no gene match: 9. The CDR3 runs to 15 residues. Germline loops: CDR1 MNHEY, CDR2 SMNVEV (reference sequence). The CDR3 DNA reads TGTGCCAGCAGCCAAGACAGGGCGGGGAATTCACCCCTCCACTTT. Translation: CASSQDRAGNSPLHF.

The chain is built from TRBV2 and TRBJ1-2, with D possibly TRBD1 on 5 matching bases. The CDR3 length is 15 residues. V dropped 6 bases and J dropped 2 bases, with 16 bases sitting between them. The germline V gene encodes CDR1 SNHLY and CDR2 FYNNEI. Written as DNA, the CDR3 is TGTGCCAGCAGCCCGGGAGGCAGGGTAAACTATGGCTACACCTTC. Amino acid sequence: CASSPGGRVNYGYTF.

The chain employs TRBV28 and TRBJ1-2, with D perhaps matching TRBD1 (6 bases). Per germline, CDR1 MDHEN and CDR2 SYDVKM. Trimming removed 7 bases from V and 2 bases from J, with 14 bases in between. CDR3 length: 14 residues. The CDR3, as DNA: TGTGCCAGCATCGCCGGGGGGCTGAACTATGGCTACACCTTC. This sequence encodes CASIAGGLNYGYTF.

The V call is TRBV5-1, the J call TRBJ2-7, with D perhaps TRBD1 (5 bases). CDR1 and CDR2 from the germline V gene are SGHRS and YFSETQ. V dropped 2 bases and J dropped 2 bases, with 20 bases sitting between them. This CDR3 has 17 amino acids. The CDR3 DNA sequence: TGCGCCAGCAGCTTTGTTTCGTCCCTGACAGATACCTACGAGCAGTACTTC. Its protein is CASSFVSSLTDTYEQYF.

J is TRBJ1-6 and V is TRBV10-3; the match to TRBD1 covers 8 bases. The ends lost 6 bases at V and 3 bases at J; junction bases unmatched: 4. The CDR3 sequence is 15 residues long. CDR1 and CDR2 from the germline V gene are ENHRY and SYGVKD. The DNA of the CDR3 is TGTGCCATCAGCCCTGGACAGGGCTATAATTCACCCCTCCACTTT. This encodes CAISPGQGYNSPLHF.

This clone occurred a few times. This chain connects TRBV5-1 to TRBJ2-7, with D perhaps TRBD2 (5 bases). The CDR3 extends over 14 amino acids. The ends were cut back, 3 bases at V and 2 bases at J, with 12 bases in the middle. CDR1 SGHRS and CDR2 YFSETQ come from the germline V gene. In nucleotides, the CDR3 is TGCGCCAGCAGCTGGACGGGGTTACCCTACGAGCAGTACTTC. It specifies CASSWTGLPYEQYF.

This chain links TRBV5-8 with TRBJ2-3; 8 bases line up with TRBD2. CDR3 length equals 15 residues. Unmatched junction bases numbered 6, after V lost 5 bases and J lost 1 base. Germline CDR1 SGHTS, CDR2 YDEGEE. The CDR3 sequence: CASRTPGGGTDTQYF. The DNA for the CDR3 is TGTGCCAGCAGGACTCCGGGGGGGGGCACAGATACGCAGTATTTT.

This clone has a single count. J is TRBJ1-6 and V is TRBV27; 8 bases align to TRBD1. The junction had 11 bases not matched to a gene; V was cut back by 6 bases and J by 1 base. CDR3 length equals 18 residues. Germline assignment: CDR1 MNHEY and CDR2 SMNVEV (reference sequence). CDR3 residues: CASRPVTRQGSYNSPLHF. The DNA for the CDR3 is TGTGCCAGCAGACCCGTGACTAGACAGGGGTCCTATAATTCACCCCTCCACTTT.

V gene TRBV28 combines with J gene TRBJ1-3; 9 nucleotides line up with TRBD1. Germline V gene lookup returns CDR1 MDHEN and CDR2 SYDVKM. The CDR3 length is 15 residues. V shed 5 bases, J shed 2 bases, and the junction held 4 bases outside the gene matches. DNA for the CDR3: TGTGCCAGCAGTGGGACAGGGATCCCTGGAAACACCATATATTTT. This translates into CASSGTGIPGNTIYF.